This TCR beta chain was sequenced for a study of shared clonotypes between healthy human individuals. Study-level background: Plates per donor: three CD4 naive, three CD4 memory, two CD8 naive, one CD8 memory.

Clones were read by immunoSEQ multiplex PCR, and TCRdb kept only the in-frame ones, dropping some. The data hold some 2,000,000 clones, with less than 95% observed a single time. Terminally differentiated effector memory CD45RA+ cells were excluded from the naive CD8 cells, which were CD45RO-negative and positively selected for CCR7. Each donor was a Caucasian adult residing in Nashville, Tennessee. About this clone itself: Its antigen is as yet unknown.

General study points: Across subsets, estimated richness was generally greater for naive than for memory populations. Sequencing depth was expected to influence donor clonotype sharing.

This CDR3 is built from 12 residues. The J segment lost 4 bases and the V segment lost 4 bases, leaving 0 bases of the junction unmatched. The germline gives CDR1 SGHAT, CDR2 FQDESV (reference sequence). This TCR came from a man between 18 and 35 years old in good health. Material: naive CD8+ T cells sorted from blood. The rearrangement uses TRBV11-1 and TRBJ2-7; 8 nucleotides match TRBD1. In nucleotides, the CDR3 is TGTGCCAGCAGCTGGACAGGGTACGAGCAGTACTTC. It yields the protein CASSWTGYEQYF.